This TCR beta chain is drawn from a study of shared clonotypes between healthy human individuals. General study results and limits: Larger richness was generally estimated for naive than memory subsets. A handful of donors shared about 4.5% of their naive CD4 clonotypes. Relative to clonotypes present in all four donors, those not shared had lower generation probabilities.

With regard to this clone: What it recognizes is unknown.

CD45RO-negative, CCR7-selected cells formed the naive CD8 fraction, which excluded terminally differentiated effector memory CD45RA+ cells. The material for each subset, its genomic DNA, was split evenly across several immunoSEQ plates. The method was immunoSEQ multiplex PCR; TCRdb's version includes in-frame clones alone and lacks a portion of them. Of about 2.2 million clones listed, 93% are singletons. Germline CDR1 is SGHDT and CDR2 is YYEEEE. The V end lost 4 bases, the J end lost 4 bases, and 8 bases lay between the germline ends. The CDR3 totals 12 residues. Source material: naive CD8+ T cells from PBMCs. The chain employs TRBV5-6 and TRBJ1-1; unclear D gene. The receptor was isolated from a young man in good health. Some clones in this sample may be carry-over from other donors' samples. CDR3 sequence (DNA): TGTGCCAGCAGCACCATTCGCACTGAAGCTTTCTTT. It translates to CASSTIRTEAFF. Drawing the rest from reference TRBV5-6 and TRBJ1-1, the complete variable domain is DAGVTQSPTHLIKTRGQQVTLRCSPKSGHDTVSWYQQALGQGPQFIFQYYEEEERQRGNFPDRFSGHQFPNYSSELNVNALLLGDSALYLCASSTIRTEAFFGQGTRLTVV.